This entry lists 21 T cell receptor beta chains sequenced from one sample in a study of beta chain features in type 1 diabetes. Whole-study results and caveats: TCRB CDR3 length was moderately but significantly reduced in all four CD4+ subsets of Type 1 diabetes patients.

Expressed TCRB transcripts were sequenced after all isolated RNA was converted to cDNA. Assay used: immunoSEQ multiplex PCR; TCRdb lists only in-frame clones, some missing. This table has around 160,000 clones, just over 8% appearing once. These TCRs' antigens remain unknown. Sequenced input: central memory CD4+ T cells from blood. The receptors were sampled from a woman between 18 and 30 years old with type 1 diabetes.

The genes are TRBV7-2 and TRBJ2-1, with 7 bases matching TRBD1. This CDR3 region has 16 residues. J lost 6 bases, V lost 1 base, and 9 bases had no gene match. Germline CDR1 reads SGHTA; CDR2 reads FQGNSA. CDR3: CASSLGAGSGGNEQFF. CDR3 in DNA: TGTGCCAGCAGCTTAGGGGCGGGTTCAGGGGGCAATGAGCAGTTCTTC.

This clone was counted only a few times. V is TRBV10-3 and J is TRBJ2-1; the D is unclear. This CDR3 comprises 14 residues. V was pared by 4 bases and J by 6 bases, with 13 bases between. The germline V gene has CDR1 ENHRY and CDR2 SYGVKD. CDR3: CAISGASSGNEQFF. DNA for the CDR3: TGTGCCATCAGTGGTGCTAGTTCGGGCAATGAGCAGTTCTTC.

V usage is TRBV19 and J usage is TRBJ2-4, with 7 bases identical to TRBD2. This CDR3 has 12 residues. V trimming: 9 bases; J trimming: 8 bases; junction bases outside the gene matches: 7. Germline CDR1 and CDR2: LNHDA and SQIVND (reference sequence). The CDR3 is CASAGRADIQYF. The CDR3 nucleotides are TGTGCCAGCGCGGGGAGGGCGGACATTCAGTACTTC.

This clone was detected ten times or more. The chain links TRBV28 to TRBJ1-2; 8 nucleotides line up with TRBD1. The CDR3 contains 14 residues. The junction had 8 bases not matched to a gene; V was cut back by 6 bases and J by 5 bases. Per germline, CDR1 MDHEN and CDR2 SYDVKM. Here the CDR3 reads CASSHGQGIYGYTF. The CDR3 region has the DNA TGTGCCAGCAGCCACGGACAGGGAATATATGGCTACACCTTC.

This clone was detected only a few times. The chain carries TRBV5-6 and TRBJ2-3, with TRBD2 as a possible D gene (7 bases). This CDR3 spans 16 amino acids. Germline V lookup: CDR1 SGHDT, CDR2 YYEEEE. V lost 3 bases to trimming and J lost 3 bases, with 17 bases between them. Here the CDR3 DNA reads TGTGCCAGCAGCTCGCTGGGGGGGGCCGGTACAGATACGCAGTATTTT. It yields the protein CASSSLGGAGTDTQYF.

V gene TRBV18 combines with J gene TRBJ2-7; D is unclear. CDR3 size: 13 residues. V gave up 3 bases and J gave up 0 bases, with 6 bases separating them. Germline CDR1 is KGHSH and CDR2 is LQKENI. The CDR3 DNA reads as TGTGCCAGCTCACCTGAGGTCTCCTACGAGCAGTACTTC. Its protein is CASSPEVSYEQYF.

The sample holds a few counts of this clone. This rearrangement joins TRBV13 to TRBJ1-1; TRBD1 aligns across 7 bases. The CDR3 sequence is 15 residues long. With 5 bases clipped from V and 4 bases from J, the junction kept 10 bases outside the gene matches. The germline V gene has CDR1 PRHDT and CDR2 FYEKMQ (reference sequence). CDR3 bases: TGTGCCAGCAGCCGCGGCAGGGGGGTAGGCACTGAAGCTTTCTTT. As protein: CASSRGRGVGTEAFF.

The chain recombines TRBV10-2 with TRBJ1-2; no clear D. The ends were cut back, 8 bases at V and 4 bases at J, with 14 bases in the middle. The CDR3 extends over 13 amino acids. Germline V gives CDR1 WSHSY, CDR2 SAAADI. CDR3 loop: CASWGGSRYGYTF. The DNA for the CDR3 is TGCGCCAGCTGGGGAGGGAGCCGCTATGGCTACACCTTC.

The chain employs TRBV18 and TRBJ2-7, with D possibly being TRBD1 (5 bases). The CDR3 extends over 11 amino acids. CDR1 and CDR2 (germline): KGHSH, LQKENI. V shed 4 bases and J shed 7 bases, with 8 bases lying between them. The CDR3 nucleotides are TGTGCCAGCTCACAGCAGGGTGAGCAGTACTTC. It codes for CASSQQGEQYF.

Only a few counts were recorded for this clone. The chain employs TRBV7-2 and TRBJ1-1; D may be TRBD1 (5 bases). The CDR3 loop spans 13 amino acids. From germline, CDR1 is SGHTA and CDR2 FQGNSA. Trimming removed 8 bases at V and 4 bases at J, with 14 bases between. The CDR3 coding sequence is TGTGCCAGCCGGCAGGGCCTGGGCACTGAAGCTTTCTTT. This encodes CASRQGLGTEAFF.

This clone was seen more than once but under ten times. V and J are TRBV5-4 and TRBJ2-1; 12 bases map to TRBD2. Germline assignment: CDR1 SGHNT and CDR2 YYREEE (reference sequence). V was clipped by 4 bases and J by 8 bases; unmatched bases: 10. CDR3 length equals 16 residues. This CDR3 is CASSHPGLAGLDEQFF. The CDR3 DNA follows: TGTGCCAGCAGCCATCCGGGACTAGCGGGCTTAGATGAGCAGTTCTTC.

V and J are TRBV5-6 and TRBJ1-4, with D maybe TRBD1 (5 bases). Germline values: CDR1 SGHDT, CDR2 YYEEEE. The CDR3 spans 14 residues. Trimming removed 3 bases from V and 10 bases from J, with 16 bases in between. The CDR3 nucleotides read TGTGCCAGCAGCTATGAATCCGGGGGACGAAAACTGTTTTTT. It is translated as CASSYESGGRKLFF.

CDR3 protein: CASSLGTSGMNEQFF. The CDR3, as DNA: TGTGCCAGCTCACTGGGGACTAGCGGGATGAATGAGCAGTTCTTC. The gene calls are TRBV18 and TRBJ2-1, with 13 bases identical to TRBD2. This CDR3 spans 15 amino acids. Germline V gives CDR1 KGHSH, CDR2 LQKENI. V lost 4 bases to trimming and J lost 7 bases; unmatched junction nucleotides: 4.

This sequence joins TRBV7-2 and TRBJ2-2, with a weak D call TRBD1 (5 bases). Germline CDR1 is SGHTA and CDR2 is FQGNSA. Trimming took off 5 bases at V and 1 base at J, with 14 bases between the two ends. The CDR3 extends over 16 amino acids. In DNA, the CDR3 is TGTGCCAGCAGCCCCCAGGGTCTGGGGAACACCGGGGAGCTGTTTTTT. Translation: CASSPQGLGNTGELFF.

This clone was counted ten times or more. V usage is TRBV4-3 and J usage is TRBJ2-3; 10 bases map to TRBD1. The V and J ends lost 4 bases and 6 bases, in that order; junction bases with no gene match: 4. This CDR3 spans 14 amino acids. Germline CDR1 LGHNA, CDR2 YSLEER. CDR3 loop: CASSRQGAADTQYF. In DNA form, the CDR3 reads TGCGCCAGCAGCCGACAGGGGGCGGCGGATACGCAGTATTTT.

J is TRBJ2-3 and V is TRBV7-2, with 7 nucleotides matching TRBD1. The V gene end was trimmed by 5 bases and the J gene end by 5 bases; junction bases not matched to a gene: 10. The CDR3 is 15 amino acids. Germline CDR1 and CDR2: SGHTA and FQGNSA. The CDR3 sequence: CASSATRGPGDTQYF. In DNA, the CDR3 is TGTGCCAGCAGCGCCACTAGGGGGCCCGGAGATACGCAGTATTTT.

V and J are TRBV28 and TRBJ2-7, with a tentative D call TRBD1 (6 bases). This CDR3 comprises 15 residues. V lost 3 bases and J 3 bases, leaving 15 bases between the germline ends. Germline CDR1 is MDHEN and CDR2 is SYDVKM. The CDR3 loop reads CASSFDRLTGYEQYF. In nucleotides, the CDR3 is TGTGCCAGCAGTTTCGACAGGCTGACGGGCTACGAGCAGTACTTC.

This sequence joins TRBV21-1 and TRBJ2-7; the table gives TRBD2 as D, unverified against the DNA. TRBV21-1 counts as a pseudogene. The CDR3 is 15 amino acids. For the CDR3, the DNA is TGTGCCAGCAGCAAAGAAGCAGCGGTCTCCTACGAGCAGTACTTC. It codes for CASSKEAAVSYEQYF.

This clone came up a few times. The chain has TRBV18 and TRBJ2-1; 7 bases map to TRBD1. The CDR3 has 14 amino acids. Germline V lookup: CDR1 KGHSH, CDR2 LQKENI. V lost 5 bases and J lost 5; bases outside the gene matches: 6. This chain's CDR3 is CASSRDRAHNEQFF. CDR3 nucleotides: TGTGCCAGCTCAAGAGACAGGGCCCACAATGAGCAGTTCTTC.

This clone was counted only a few times. The rearrangement joins TRBV18 to TRBJ2-5; TRBD2 is a possible D gene (5 bases). The CDR3 contains 15 residues. V was cut by 4 bases and J by 2 bases, with 14 bases left in between. Germline-derived CDR1 and CDR2 are KGHSH and LQKENI. The CDR3 DNA reads TGTGCCAGCTCACGTGGCAGGCCGGGACAAGAGACCCAGTACTTC. Amino acid sequence: CASSRGRPGQETQYF.

The V and J genes are TRBV7-9 and TRBJ2-1; 10 bases match TRBD2. The CDR3 totals 15 residues. The V segment lost 5 bases and the J segment 7 bases; nucleotides outside the gene matches: 8. Germline CDR1 reads SEHNR; CDR2 reads FQNEAQ (reference sequence). The CDR3 here is CASSTSGGAWNEQFF. The CDR3 nucleotides read TGTGCCAGCAGCACAAGCGGGGGGGCTTGGAATGAGCAGTTCTTC.